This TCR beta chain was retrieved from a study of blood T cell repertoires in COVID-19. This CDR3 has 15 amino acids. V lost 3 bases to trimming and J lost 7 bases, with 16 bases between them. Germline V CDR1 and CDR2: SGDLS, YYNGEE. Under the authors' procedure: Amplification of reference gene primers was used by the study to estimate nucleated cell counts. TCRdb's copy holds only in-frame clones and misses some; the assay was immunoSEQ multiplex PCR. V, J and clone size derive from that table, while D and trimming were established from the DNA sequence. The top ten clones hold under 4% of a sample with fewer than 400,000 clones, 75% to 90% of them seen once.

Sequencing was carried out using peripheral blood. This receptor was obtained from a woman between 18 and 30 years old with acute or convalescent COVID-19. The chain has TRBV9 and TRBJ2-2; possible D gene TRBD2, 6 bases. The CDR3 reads CASSEGLIADGELFF. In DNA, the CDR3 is TGTGCCAGCAGCGAGGGACTGATCGCGGACGGGGAGCTGTTTTTT.